What follows is one T cell receptor beta chain and its context. The antigen is undetermined. This specimen comes from a study of cytomegalovirus exposure and HLA in healthy donors. Study results and caveats: Accurate HLA-A and HLA-B prediction from TCR beta sequences was reported for most subjects.

This CDR3 comprises 15 residues. The V segment lost 4 bases and the J segment 0 bases; nucleotides outside the gene matches: 6. CDR1 and CDR2 from the germline V gene are SGHRS and YFSETQ. This PCR relied on a set of 60 Vbeta primers and 13 Jbeta primers. The assay was immunoSEQ multiplex PCR, and TCRdb's table has in-frame clones only and misses some. The data hold about 150,000 clones, with 80% observed a single time. The sequencing input was PBMCs. The chain is built from TRBV5-1 and TRBJ2-7, with TRBD1 identical over 8 bases. The TCR originated in a woman in her 40s in good health and CMV-seropositive. The CDR3 here is CASSGTTGGSYEQYF. DNA of the CDR3: TGCGCCAGCAGCGGAACTACAGGGGGCTCCTACGAGCAGTACTTC.